This T cell receptor beta chain emerged from a study of cytomegalovirus exposure and HLA in healthy donors. This CDR3 is built from 19 residues. The germline V gene has CDR1 LNHDA and CDR2 SQIVND (reference sequence). Trimming took 5 bases from V and 0 from J; bases not matched to a gene: 11. The PCR ran on 60 Vbeta and 13 Jbeta primers. The repertoire was sequenced with immunoSEQ multiplex PCR; TCRdb's copy has only in-frame clones and lacks some. This sample has around 150,000 clones, with roughly four fifths found just once. The receptor was derived from a man aged 45-65 years in good health and CMV-seropositive. This chain connects TRBV19 to TRBJ2-1, with TRBD2 identical over 12 bases. Sequencing was performed on PBMCs. The DNA of the CDR3 is TGTGCCAGTAGTCCTCCGCGCGGACTAGCGGGGAGCTCCTACAATGAGCAGTTCTTC. Translating gives CASSPPRGLAGSSYNEQFF.